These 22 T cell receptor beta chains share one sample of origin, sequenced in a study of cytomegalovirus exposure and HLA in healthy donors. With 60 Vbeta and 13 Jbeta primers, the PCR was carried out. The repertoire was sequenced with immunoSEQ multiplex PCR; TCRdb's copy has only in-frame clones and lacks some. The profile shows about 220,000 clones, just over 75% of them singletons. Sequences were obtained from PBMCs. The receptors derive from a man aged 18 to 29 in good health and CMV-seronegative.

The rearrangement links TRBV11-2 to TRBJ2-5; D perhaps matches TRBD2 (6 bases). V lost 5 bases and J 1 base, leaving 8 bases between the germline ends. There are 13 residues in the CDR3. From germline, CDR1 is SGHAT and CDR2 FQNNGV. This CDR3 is CASSRTTQETQYF. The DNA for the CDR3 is TGTGCCAGCAGCCGGACTACCCAAGAGACCCAGTACTTC. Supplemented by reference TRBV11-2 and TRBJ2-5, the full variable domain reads EAGVAQSPRYKIIEKRQSVAFWCNPISGHATLYWYQQILGQGPKLLIQFQNNGVVDDSQLPKDRFSAERLKGVDSTLKIQPAKLEDSAVYLCASSRTTQETQYFGPGTRLLVL.

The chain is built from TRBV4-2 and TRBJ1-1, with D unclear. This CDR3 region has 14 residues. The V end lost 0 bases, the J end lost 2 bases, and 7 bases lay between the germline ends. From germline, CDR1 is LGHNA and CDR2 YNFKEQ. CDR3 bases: TGTGCCAGCAGCCAAGATGAGAAAAACACTGAAGCTTTCTTT. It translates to CASSQDEKNTEAFF.

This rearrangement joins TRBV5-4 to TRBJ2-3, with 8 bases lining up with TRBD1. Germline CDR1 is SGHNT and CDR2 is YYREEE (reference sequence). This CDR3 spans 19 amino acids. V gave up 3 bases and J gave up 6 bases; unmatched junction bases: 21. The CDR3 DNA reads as TGTGCCAGCAGCTCCACAGGGGGAGGTTTTGAATCTTTGGGGGATACGCAGTATTTT. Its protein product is CASSSTGGGFESLGDTQYF.

The CDR3 DNA reads TGTGCCAGCAGCTTGGGACAGGGATACAATCAGCCCCAGCATTTT. Translating it yields CASSLGQGYNQPQHF. The chain recombines TRBV5-8 with TRBJ1-5; 7 positions agree with TRBD1. Germline lookup yields CDR1 SGHTS and CDR2 YDEGEE. The trim removed 0 bases at V and 3 bases at J, leaving 3 bases unmatched. The CDR3 runs 15 residues.

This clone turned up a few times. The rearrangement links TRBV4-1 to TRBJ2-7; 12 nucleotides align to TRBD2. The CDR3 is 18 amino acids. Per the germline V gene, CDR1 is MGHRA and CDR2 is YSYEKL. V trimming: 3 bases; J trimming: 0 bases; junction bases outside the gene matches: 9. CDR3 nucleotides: TGCGCCAGCAGCCAGGGGCTACTAGCGGGAGGTACCTCCTACGAGCAGTACTTC. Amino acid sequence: CASSQGLLAGGTSYEQYF.

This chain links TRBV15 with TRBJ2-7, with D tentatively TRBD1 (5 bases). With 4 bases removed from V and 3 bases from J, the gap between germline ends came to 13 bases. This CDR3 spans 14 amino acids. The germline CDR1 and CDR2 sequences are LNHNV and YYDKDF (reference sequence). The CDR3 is CATSMDMGNYEQYF. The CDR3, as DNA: TGTGCCACCAGCATGGACATGGGAAACTACGAGCAGTACTTC.

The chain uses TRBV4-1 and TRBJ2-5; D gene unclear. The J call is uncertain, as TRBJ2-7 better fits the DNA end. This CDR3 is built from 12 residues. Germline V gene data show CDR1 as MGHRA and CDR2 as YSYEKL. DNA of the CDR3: TGCGCCAGCAGCCAAGACGGAAGCGAGCAGTACTTC. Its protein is CASSQDGSEQYF.

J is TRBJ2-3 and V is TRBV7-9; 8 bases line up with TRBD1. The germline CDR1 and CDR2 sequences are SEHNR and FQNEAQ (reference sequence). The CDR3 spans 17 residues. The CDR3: CSSERTGWASGTDTQYF. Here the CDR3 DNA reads TGTTCCTCCGAACGGACAGGGTGGGCTAGCGGCACAGATACGCAGTATTTT. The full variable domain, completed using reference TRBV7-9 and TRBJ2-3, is DTGVSQNPRHKITKRGQNVTFRCDPISEHNRLYWYRQTLGQGPEFLTYFQNEAQLEKSRLLSDRFSAERPKGSFSTLEIQRTEQGDSAMYLCSSERTGWASGTDTQYFGPGTRLTVL.

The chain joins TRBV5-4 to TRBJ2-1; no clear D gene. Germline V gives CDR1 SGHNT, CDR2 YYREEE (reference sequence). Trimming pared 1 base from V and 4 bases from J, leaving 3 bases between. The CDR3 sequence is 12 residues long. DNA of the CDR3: TGTGCCAGCAGCTTGTCTTACAATGAGCAGTTCTTC. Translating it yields CASSLSYNEQFF. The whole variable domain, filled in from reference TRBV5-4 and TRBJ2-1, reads ETGVTQSPTHLIKTRGQQVTLRCSSQSGHNTVSWYQQALGQGPQFIFQYYREEENGRGNFPPRFSGLQFPNYSSELNVNALELDDSALYLCASSLSYNEQFFGPGTRLTVL.

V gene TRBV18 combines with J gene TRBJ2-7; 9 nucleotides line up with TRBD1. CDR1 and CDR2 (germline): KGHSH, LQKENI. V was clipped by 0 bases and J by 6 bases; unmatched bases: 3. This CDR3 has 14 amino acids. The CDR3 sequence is CASSPPGTGIEQYF. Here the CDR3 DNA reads TGTGCCAGCTCACCACCCGGGACAGGGATCGAGCAGTACTTC.

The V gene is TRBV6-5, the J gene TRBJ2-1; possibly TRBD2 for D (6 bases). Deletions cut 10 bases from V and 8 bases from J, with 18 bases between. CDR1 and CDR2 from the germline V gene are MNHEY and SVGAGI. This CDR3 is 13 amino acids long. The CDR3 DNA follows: TGTGCCACCAGCCCCACGGGGGTCGATGAGCAGTTCTTC. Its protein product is CATSPTGVDEQFF.

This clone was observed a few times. The CDR3 DNA reads TGTGCCAGCAGCTTATCCGGGCGTAGCGGCAATGAGCAGTTCTTC. It translates to CASSLSGRSGNEQFF. The chain links TRBV7-8 to TRBJ2-1, with a tentative D call TRBD2 (6 bases). V was cut by 2 bases and J by 6 bases, with 14 bases left in between. Per germline, CDR1 SGHVS and CDR2 FQNEAQ. The CDR3 is made up of 15 amino acids.

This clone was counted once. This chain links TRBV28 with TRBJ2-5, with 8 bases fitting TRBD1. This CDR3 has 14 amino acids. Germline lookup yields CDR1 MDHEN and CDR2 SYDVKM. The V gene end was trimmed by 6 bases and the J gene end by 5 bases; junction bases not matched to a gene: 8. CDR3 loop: CASRAQGAGETQYF. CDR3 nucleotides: TGTGCCAGCAGGGCCCAGGGGGCAGGGGAGACCCAGTACTTC.

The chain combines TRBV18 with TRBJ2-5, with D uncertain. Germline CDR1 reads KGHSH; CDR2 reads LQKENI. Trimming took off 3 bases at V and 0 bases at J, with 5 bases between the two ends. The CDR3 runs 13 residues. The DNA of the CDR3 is TGTGCCAGCTCACCGAACTACCAAGAGACCCAGTACTTC. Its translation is CASSPNYQETQYF.

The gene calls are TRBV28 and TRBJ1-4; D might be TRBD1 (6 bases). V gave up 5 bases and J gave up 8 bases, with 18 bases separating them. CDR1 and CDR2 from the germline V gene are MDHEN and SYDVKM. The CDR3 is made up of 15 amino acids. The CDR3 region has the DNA TGTGCCAGCAGTCCCCCGCCGGGACACGGGGAAAAACTGTTTTTT. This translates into CASSPPPGHGEKLFF.

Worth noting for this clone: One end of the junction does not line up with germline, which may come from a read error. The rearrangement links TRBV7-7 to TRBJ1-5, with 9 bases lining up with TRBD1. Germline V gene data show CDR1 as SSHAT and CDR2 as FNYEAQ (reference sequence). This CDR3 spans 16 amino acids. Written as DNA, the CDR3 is TGTGCTAGCAGCGTCGGGACAGGGAAAGGGGAACAGCCCCAGCATTTT. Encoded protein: CASSVGTGKGEQPQHF.

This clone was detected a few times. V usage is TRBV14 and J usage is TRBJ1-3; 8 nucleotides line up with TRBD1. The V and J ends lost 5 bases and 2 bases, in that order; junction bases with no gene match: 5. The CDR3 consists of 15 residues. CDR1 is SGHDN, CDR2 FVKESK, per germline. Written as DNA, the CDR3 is TGTGCCAGCAGCGCAAGGACAGGGACTGGAAACACCATATATTTT. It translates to CASSARTGTGNTIYF.

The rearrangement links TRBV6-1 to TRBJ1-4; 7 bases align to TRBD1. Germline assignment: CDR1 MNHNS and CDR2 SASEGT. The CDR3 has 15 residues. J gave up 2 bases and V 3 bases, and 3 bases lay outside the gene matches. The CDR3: CASSETGTTNEKLFF. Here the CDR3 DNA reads TGTGCCAGCAGTGAGACAGGGACCACTAATGAAAAACTGTTTTTT.

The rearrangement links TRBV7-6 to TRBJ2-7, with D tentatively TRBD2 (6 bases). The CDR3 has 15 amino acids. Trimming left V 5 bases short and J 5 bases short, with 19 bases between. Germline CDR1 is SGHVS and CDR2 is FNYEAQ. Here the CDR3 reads CASSPRRDWPHEQYF. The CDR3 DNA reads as TGTGCCAGCAGCCCGCGGCGGGACTGGCCCCACGAGCAGTACTTC.

The CDR3 reads CASTLGGLGYEQYF. The CDR3 DNA sequence: TGTGCCAGCACTCTAGGAGGGCTTGGCTACGAGCAGTACTTC. The chain combines TRBV28 with TRBJ2-7, with D possibly TRBD2 on 6 matching bases. Germline CDR1 reads MDHEN; CDR2 reads SYDVKM. V lost 7 bases to trimming and J lost 3 bases, with 16 bases between them. The length of the CDR3 is 14 residues.

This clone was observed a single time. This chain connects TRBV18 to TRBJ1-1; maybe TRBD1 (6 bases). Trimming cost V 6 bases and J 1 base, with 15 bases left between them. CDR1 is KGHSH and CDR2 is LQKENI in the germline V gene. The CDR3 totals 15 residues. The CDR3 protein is CASSLKDSRNTEAFF. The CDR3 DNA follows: TGTGCCAGCTCCCTCAAGGACAGCAGGAACACTGAAGCTTTCTTT.

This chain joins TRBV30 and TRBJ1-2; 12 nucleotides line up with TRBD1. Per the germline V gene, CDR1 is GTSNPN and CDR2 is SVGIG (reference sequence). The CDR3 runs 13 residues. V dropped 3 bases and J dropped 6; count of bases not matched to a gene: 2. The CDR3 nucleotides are TGTGCCTGGAGAGGGACAGGGGGCAATGGCTACACCTTC. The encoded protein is CAWRGTGGNGYTF.